This TCR beta chain was identified in a study of blood T cell repertoires in COVID-19. The germline gives CDR1 MNHEY, CDR2 SVGAGI. This CDR3 is built from 11 residues. Trimming removed 5 bases at V and 6 bases at J, with 5 bases between. Sequencing was performed with immunoSEQ multiplex PCR; in TCRdb, only in-frame clones are kept and a portion is missing. This sample has 300,000 to 350,000 clones; roughly 90% occur once, and the top ten carry approximately 0.93%. The sample taken for sequencing was PBMCs or T cells enriched from blood (not recorded which). This TCR was sampled from a woman in her twenties or thirties who had been exposed to COVID-19. This chain links TRBV6-5 with TRBJ1-5; D gene uncertain. CDR3 residues: CASSLAQPQHF. For the CDR3, the DNA is TGTGCCAGCAGTCTAGCTCAGCCCCAGCATTTT.